A selection of T cell receptor beta chains follows, all from one sample in a study of T cell responses to AZD1222 COVID-19 vaccine. Produced via immunoSEQ multiplex PCR; TCRdb's table is partial and in-frame only. The sample shows some 120,000 clones, around 90% of them seen only once. The specimen was peripheral blood, collected on day 0 of AZD1222 vaccination. These receptors were obtained from an adult in good health. Both conserved end residues are trimmed from each CDR3. Size is omitted from some rows. Given values are once, few, many or a class for expanded clones.

j_gene	v_gene	abundance	CDR3aa
TRBJ2-7	TRBV6-5	.	ASSYSWDRIYEQY
TRBJ2-5	TRBV18	.	ASSPLGGSQETQY
TRBJ2-2	TRBV5-4	.	ASSLAGMGPGELF
TRBJ1-2	TRBV14	.	ASSQDFQGGGYT
TRBJ1-5	TRBV30	.	AWSSDSNQPQH
TRBJ1-1	TRBV6-5	.	ASSYSNRGGTEAF
TRBJ2-7	TRBV18	once	ASSTLYGGTYEQY
TRBJ1-2	TRBV6-2/TRBV6-3	.	ASSYSNYGYT
TRBJ1-1	TRBV4-2	.	ASSQESVNTEAF
TRBJ2-5	TRBV2	.	ASRLLAGQETQY
TRBJ2-2	TRBV2	.	ASSESVGELF
TRBJ1-2	TRBV19	.	ASSRGQLLYGYT
TRBJ2-7	TRBV7-2	.	ASSLERTGVEQY
TRBJ2-7	TRBV15	.	ATSREARVAYEQY
TRBJ1-5	TRBV6-5	once	ASSPGTQSNQPQH
TRBJ1-6	TRBV5-1	.	ASSPTGSNSPLH
TRBJ1-2	TRBV3-1/TRBV3-2	.	ASSRGQGTFGYT
TRBJ2-6	TRBV5-5	.	ASSDRPSGANVLT
TRBJ2-2	TRBV6-4	.	ASRGQGAGTGELF
TRBJ1-6	TRBV5-4	.	ASSQDNSPLH
TRBJ2-7	TRBV19	once	ASSRWTGNYEQY
TRBJ1-5	TRBV27	.	ASSWGLNQPQH
TRBJ2-7	TRBV18	.	ASSPTSGDDEQY
TRBJ1-2	TRBV12-5	.	ASGLAAGLSWGYT
TRBJ2-3	TRBV24-1	.	ATRDRVTDTQY
TRBJ2-7	TRBV18	.	ASSLAGGFYEQY
TRBJ2-7	TRBV5-1	few	ASSYPGVYEQY
TRBJ2-7	TRBV14	once	ASSGTSGVFYEQY
TRBJ1-2	TRBV5-1	.	ASSTGEEYGYT
TRBJ1-1	TRBV5-1	.	ASSLLEIAHTEAF
TRBJ2-3	TRBV18	.	ASSPFGTVTSSTDTQY
TRBJ2-3	TRBV7-9	.	AAAPGTDNTDTQY
TRBJ2-5	TRBV7-3	.	ASSLGTSGVETQY
TRBJ2-5	TRBV20-1	.	SAHNKAQY
TRBJ1-1	TRBV13	.	ASSNKQGMNTEAF
TRBJ2-1	TRBV4-1	.	ASSQGVRPDNEQF
TRBJ2-7	TRBV28	.	ASSLTGQSYEQY
TRBJ1-2	TRBV30	.	AWKRAGGGGYT
TRBJ2-6	TRBV30	.	AWMGDRGTGANVLT
TRBJ1-2	TRBV28	.	ASSYDGKNGYT
TRBJ2-7	TRBV7-9	.	ASSLDVGQGYEQY
TRBJ2-3	TRBV4-1	.	ASSQTGGILYTQY